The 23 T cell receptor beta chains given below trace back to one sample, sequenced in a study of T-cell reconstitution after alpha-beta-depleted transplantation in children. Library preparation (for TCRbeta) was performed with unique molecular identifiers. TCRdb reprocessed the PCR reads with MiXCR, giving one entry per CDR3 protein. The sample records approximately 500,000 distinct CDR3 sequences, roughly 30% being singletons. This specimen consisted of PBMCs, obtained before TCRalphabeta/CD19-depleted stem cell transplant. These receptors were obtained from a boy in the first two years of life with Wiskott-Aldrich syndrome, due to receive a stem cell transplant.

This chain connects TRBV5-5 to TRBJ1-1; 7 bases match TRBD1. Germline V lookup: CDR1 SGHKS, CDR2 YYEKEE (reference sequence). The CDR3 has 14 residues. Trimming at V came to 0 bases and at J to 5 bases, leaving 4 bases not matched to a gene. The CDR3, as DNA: TGTGCCAGCAGCTTGGGAGGGGGCTTGACTGAAGCTTTCTTT. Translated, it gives CASSLGGGLTEAFF.

CDR3 protein: CATSDLMGEGTDTQYF. CDR3 in DNA: TGTGCCACCAGTGATTTGATGGGGGAAGGCACAGATACGCAGTATTTT. The chain links TRBV24-1 to TRBJ2-3; the D gene could be TRBD1 or TRBD2 (5 bases each). The CDR3 length is 16 residues. Trimming took off 0 bases at V and 1 base at J, with 10 bases between the two ends. Per the germline V gene, CDR1 is KGHDR and CDR2 is SFDVKD.

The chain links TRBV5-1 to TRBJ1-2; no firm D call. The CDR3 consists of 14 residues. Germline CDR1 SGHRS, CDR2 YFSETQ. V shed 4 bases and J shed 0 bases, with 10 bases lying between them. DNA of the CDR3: TGCGCCAGCAGCCCCGGGGAAGCTAACTATGGCTACACCTTC. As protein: CASSPGEANYGYTF.

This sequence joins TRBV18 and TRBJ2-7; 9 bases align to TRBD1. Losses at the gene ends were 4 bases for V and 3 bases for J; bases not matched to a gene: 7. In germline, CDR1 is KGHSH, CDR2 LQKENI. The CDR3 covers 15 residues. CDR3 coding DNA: TGTGCCAGCTCACGCGGGGTGACAGGGGGCTACGAGCAGTACTTC. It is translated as CASSRGVTGGYEQYF.

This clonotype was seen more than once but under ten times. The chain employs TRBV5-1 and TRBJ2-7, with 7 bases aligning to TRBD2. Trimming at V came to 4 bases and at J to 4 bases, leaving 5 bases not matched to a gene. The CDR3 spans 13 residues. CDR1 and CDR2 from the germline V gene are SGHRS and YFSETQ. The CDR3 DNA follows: TGCGCCAGCAGCGGGGGGGTTCGTTACGAGCAGTACTTC. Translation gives CASSGGVRYEQYF.

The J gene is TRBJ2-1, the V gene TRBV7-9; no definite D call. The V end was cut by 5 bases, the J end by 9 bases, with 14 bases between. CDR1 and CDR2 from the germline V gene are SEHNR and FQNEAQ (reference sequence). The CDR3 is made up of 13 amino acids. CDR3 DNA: TGTGCCAGCAGCGCGCGCTCATACGGTGAGCAGTTCTTC. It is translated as CASSARSYGEQFF.

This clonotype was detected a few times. CDR3 nucleotide sequence: TGCGCCAGCAGCGCTGGACTAGCGGGAGACCCGAACACCGGGGAGCTGTTTTTT. Amino acids: CASSAGLAGDPNTGELFF. The rearrangement uses TRBV5-1 and TRBJ2-2, with TRBD2 matching 13 bases. V lost 4 bases, J lost 0 bases, and 6 bases stayed unmatched. The CDR3 is 18 residues long. Looked up from germline, CDR1 is SGHRS and CDR2 is YFSETQ.

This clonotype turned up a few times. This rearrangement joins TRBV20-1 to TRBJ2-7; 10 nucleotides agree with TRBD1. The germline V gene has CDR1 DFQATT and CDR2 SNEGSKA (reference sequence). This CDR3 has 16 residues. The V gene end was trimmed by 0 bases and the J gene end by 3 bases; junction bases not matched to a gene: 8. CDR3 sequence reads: CSAREGTGARYYEQYF. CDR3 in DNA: TGCAGTGCTAGAGAGGGGACAGGGGCCAGGTACTACGAGCAGTACTTC.

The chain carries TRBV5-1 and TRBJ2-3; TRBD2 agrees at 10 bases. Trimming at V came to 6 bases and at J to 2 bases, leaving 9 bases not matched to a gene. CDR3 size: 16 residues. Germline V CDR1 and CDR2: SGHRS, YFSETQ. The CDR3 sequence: CASTLRTSGSTDTQYF. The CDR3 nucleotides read TGCGCCAGCACCCTCCGGACTAGCGGATCCACAGATACGCAGTATTTT.

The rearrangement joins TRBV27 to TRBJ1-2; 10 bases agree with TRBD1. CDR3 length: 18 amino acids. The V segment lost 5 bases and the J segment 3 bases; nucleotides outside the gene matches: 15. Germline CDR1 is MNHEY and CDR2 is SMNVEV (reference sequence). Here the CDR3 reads CASSLQWTGGIVHYGYTF. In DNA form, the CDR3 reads TGTGCCAGCAGTCTCCAATGGACAGGGGGGATCGTTCACTATGGCTACACCTTC.

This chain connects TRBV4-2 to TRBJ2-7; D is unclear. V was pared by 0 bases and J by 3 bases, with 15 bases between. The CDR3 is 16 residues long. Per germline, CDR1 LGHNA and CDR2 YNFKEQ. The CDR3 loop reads CASSQEPFRASYEQYF. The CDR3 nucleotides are TGTGCCAGCAGCCAAGAGCCTTTTAGGGCTAGCTACGAGCAGTACTTC.

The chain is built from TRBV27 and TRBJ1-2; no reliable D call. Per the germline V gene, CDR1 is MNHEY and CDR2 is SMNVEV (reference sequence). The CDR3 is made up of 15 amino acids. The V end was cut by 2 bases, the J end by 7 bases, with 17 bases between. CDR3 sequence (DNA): TGTGCCAGCAGTTTACGCAGGTCAATCCACGGTGGCTACACCTTC. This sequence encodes CASSLRRSIHGGYTF.

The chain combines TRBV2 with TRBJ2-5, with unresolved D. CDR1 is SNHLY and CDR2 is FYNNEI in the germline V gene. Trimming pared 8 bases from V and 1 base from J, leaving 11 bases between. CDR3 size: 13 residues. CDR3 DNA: TGTGCCAGCTCATATAGGCGCCAAGAGACCCAGTACTTC. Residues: CASSYRRQETQYF.

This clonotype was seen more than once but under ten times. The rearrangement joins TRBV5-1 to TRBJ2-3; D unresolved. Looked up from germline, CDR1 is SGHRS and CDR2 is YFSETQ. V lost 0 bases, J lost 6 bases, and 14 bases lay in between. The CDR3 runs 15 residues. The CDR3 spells CASSLVPSLGDTQYF. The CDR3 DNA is TGCGCCAGCAGCTTGGTGCCGTCCCTGGGGGATACGCAGTATTTT. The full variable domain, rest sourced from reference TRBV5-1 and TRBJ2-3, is KAGVTQTPRYLIKTRGQQVTLSCSPISGHRSVSWYQQTPGQGLQFLFEYFSETQRNKGNFPGRFSGRQFSNSRSEMNVSTLELGDSALYLCASSLVPSLGDTQYFGPGTRLTVL.

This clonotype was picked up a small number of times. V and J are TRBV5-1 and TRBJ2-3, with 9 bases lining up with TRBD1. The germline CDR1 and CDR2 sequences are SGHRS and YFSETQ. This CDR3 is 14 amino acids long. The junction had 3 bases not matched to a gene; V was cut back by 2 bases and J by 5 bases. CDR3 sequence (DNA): TGCGCCAGCAGCTTACAGGGGGCGAAAGATACGCAGTATTTT. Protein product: CASSLQGAKDTQYF.

DNA for the CDR3: TGTGCCACCAGTGCACGGGGACATGAGCAGTTCTTC. It yields the protein CATSARGHEQFF. The chain carries TRBV24-1 and TRBJ2-1; perhaps D is TRBD1 or TRBD2 (5 bases each). Trimming took off 5 bases at V and 8 bases at J, with 9 bases between the two ends. This CDR3 is built from 12 residues. Per germline, CDR1 KGHDR and CDR2 SFDVKD.

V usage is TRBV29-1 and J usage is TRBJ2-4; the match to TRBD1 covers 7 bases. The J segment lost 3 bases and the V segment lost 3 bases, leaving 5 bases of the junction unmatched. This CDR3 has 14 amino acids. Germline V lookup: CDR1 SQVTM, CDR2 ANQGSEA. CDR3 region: CSVDSGDSKNIQYF. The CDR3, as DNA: TGCAGCGTTGATTCCGGGGACAGCAAAAACATTCAGTACTTC.

The CDR3 DNA sequence: TGCGCCAGCAGCCCCAATACAGGGGCGGAGCAGCCCCAGCATTTT. Encoded protein: CASSPNTGAEQPQHF. The chain couples TRBV5-1 to TRBJ1-5; 7 nucleotides line up with TRBD1. Trimming at V came to 4 bases and at J to 7 bases, leaving 11 bases not matched to a gene. This CDR3 region has 15 residues. Germline CDR1 and CDR2: SGHRS and YFSETQ. Based on the CDR3 plus reference TRBV5-1 and TRBJ1-5, the full variable domain is KAGVTQTPRYLIKTRGQQVTLSCSPISGHRSVSWYQQTPGQGLQFLFEYFSETQRNKGNFPGRFSGRQFSNSRSEMNVSTLELGDSALYLCASSPNTGAEQPQHFGDGTRLSIL.

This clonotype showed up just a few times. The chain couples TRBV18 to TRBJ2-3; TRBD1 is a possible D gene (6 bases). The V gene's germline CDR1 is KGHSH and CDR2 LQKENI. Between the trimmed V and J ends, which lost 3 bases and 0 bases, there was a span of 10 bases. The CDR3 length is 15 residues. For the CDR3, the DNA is TGTGCCAGCTCACCGACAGGTTCTAGCACAGATACGCAGTATTTT. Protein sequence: CASSPTGSSTDTQYF. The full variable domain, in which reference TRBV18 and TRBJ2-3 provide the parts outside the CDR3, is NAGVMQNPRHLVRRRGQEARLRCSPMKGHSHVYWYRQLPEEGLKFMVYLQKENIIDESGMPKERFSAEFPKEGPSILRIQQVVRGDSAAYFCASSPTGSSTDTQYFGPGTRLTVL.

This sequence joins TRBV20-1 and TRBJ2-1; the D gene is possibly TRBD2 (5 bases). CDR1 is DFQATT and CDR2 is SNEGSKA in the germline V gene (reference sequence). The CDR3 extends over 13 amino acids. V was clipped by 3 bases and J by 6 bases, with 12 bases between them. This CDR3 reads CSASTGTVNEQFF. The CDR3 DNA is TGCAGTGCTAGTACGGGAACGGTCAATGAGCAGTTCTTC.

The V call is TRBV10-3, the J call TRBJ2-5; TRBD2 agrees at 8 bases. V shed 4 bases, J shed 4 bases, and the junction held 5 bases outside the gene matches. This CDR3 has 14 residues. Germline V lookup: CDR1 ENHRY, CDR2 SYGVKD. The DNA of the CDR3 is TGTGCCATCAGTGGGAACGGGAGGGGAGAGACCCAGTACTTC. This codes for CAISGNGRGETQYF.

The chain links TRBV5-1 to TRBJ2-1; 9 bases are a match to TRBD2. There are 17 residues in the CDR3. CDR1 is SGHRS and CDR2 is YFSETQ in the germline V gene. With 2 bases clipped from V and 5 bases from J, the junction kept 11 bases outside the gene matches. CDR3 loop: CASSFRGTSGRNNEQFF. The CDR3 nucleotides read TGCGCCAGCAGCTTCAGGGGTACTAGCGGGCGGAACAATGAGCAGTTCTTC.

CDR3 sequence: CASSLSGASYNEQFF. CDR3 sequence (DNA): TGTGCCAGCAGCTTAAGCGGGGCCTCCTACAATGAGCAGTTCTTC. The chain is built from TRBV7-8 and TRBJ2-1; 7 bases match TRBD2. V was pared by 2 bases and J by 0 bases, with 1 base of the junction left unmatched. The CDR3 length is 15 residues. Germline CDR1 and CDR2: SGHVS and FQNEAQ.